The next 4 T cell receptor beta chains were all read from a single sample in a study of shared clonotypes between healthy human individuals. The assay was immunoSEQ multiplex PCR, and TCRdb's table has in-frame clones only and misses some. The profile shows 800,000 to 1,200,000 clones, 70% to 80% of them singletons. The sample consisted of memory CD4+ T cells from PBMCs. Subset given: CD45RA-negative fraction. The receptors derive from a man younger than 30 in good health. Some clones in this sample may be carry-over from other donors' samples.

This clone was picked up a small number of times. The same CDR3 also results from other DNA sequences found in this sample. V and J are TRBV4-2 and TRBJ1-1; D is perhaps TRBD1 (5 bases). The CDR3 length is 12 residues. CDR1 and CDR2 (germline): LGHNA, YNFKEQ. Trimming cost V 1 base and J 8 bases, with 8 bases left between them. DNA of the CDR3: TGTGCCAGCAGCCAAGTAGAGGGGGAAGCTTTCTTT. Translating gives CASSQVEGEAFF.

This rearrangement joins TRBV7-2 to TRBJ1-1; D is ambiguous. V was clipped by 5 bases and J by 3 bases, with 13 bases between them. CDR3 length equals 14 residues. Germline lookup yields CDR1 SGHTA and CDR2 FQGNSA. The CDR3 DNA is TGTGCCAGCAGCCCCTCCAGCGGGTACACTGAAGCTTTCTTT. The encoded protein is CASSPSSGYTEAFF.

Comment on this clone: The junction departs from germline at one end; a sequencing error may be responsible. CDR3 protein: CASSFRSF. The CDR3, as DNA: TGTGCCAGCAGTTTCCGTAGCTTT. The chain recombines TRBV27 with TRBJ2-3; D not certain. The CDR3 has 8 residues. The germline V gene encodes CDR1 MNHEY and CDR2 SMNVEV (reference sequence).

The V and J genes are TRBV7-4 and TRBJ1-4; maybe TRBD1 (5 bases). V was clipped by 1 base and J by 0 bases, with 27 bases between them. The CDR3 is 22 amino acids. Germline CDR1 reads SGHVT; CDR2 reads SQSDAQ. Here the CDR3 DNA reads TGTGCCAGCAGCTTAGGAATCCCGCCGGGACGGAGAAACCCCGCAACTAATGAAAAACTGTTTTTT. It codes for CASSLGIPPGRRNPATNEKLFF.